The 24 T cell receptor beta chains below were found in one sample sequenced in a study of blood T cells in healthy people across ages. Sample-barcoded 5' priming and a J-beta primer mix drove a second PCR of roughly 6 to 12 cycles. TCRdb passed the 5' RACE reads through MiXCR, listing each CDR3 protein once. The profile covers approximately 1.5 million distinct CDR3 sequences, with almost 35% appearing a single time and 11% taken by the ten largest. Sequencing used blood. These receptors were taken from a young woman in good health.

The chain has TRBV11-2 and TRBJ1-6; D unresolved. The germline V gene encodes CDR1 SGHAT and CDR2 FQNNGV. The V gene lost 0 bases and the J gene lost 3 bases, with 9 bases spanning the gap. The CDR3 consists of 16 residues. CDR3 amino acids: CASSLDPGGYNSPLHF. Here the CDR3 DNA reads TGTGCCAGCAGCTTAGATCCAGGAGGCTATAATTCACCCCTCCACTTT.

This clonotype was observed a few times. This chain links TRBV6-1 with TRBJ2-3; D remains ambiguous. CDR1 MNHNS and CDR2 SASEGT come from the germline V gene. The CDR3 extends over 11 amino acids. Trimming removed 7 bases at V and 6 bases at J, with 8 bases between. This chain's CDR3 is CASISADTQYF. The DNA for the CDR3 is TGTGCCAGCATTTCGGCGGATACGCAGTATTTT.

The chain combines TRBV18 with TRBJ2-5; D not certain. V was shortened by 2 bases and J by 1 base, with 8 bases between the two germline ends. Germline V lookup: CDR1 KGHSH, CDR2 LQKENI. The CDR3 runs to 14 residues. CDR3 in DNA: TGTGCCAGCTCACCAGTAGTCTTCCAAGAGACCCAGTACTTC. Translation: CASSPVVFQETQYF.

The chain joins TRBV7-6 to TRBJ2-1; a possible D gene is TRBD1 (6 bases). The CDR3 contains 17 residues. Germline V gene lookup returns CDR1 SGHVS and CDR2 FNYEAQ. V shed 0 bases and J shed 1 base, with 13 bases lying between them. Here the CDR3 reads CASSLALRTESYNEQFF. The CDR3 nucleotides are TGTGCCAGCAGCTTAGCCTTAAGGACAGAGTCCTACAATGAGCAGTTCTTC.

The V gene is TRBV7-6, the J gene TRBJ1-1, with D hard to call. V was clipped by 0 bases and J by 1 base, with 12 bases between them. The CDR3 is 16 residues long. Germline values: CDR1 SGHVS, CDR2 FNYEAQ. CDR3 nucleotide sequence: TGTGCCAGCAGCTTAGCGAGTAAACGTAAGAACACTGAAGCTTTCTTT. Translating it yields CASSLASKRKNTEAFF.

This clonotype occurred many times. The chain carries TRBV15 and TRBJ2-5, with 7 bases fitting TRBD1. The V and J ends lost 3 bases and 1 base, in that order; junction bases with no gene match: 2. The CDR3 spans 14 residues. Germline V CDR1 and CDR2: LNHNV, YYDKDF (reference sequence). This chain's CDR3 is CATSRTGTQETQYF. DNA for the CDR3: TGTGCCACCAGCAGGACAGGGACCCAAGAGACCCAGTACTTC.

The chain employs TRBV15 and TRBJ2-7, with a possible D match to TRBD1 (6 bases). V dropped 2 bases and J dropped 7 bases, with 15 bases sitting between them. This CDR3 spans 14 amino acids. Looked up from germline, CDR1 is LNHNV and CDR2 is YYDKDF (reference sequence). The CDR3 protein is CATSRNPQGEEQYF. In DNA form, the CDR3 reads TGTGCCACCAGCAGAAACCCACAGGGCGAAGAGCAGTACTTC.

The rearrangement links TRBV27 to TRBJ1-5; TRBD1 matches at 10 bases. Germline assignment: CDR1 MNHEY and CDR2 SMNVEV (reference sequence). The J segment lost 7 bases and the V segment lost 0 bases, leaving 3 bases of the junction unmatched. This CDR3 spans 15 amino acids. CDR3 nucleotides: TGTGCCAGCAGTTTATCATGGACAGGGGGACAGCCCCAGCATTTT. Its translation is CASSLSWTGGQPQHF.

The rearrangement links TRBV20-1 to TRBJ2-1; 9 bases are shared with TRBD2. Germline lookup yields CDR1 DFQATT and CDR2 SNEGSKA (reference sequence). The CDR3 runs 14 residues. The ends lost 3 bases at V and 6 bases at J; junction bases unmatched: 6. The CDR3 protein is CSASWGGRVNEQFF. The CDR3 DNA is TGCAGTGCTAGCTGGGGCGGGAGGGTCAATGAGCAGTTCTTC.

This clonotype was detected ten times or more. CDR3 sequence: CASSTSGLKDQTQYF. The DNA for the CDR3 is TGTGCCAGCAGCACTAGCGGACTCAAGGATCAGACGCAGTATTTT. The V gene is TRBV11-2, the J gene TRBJ2-3, with 8 nucleotides matching TRBD2. With 5 bases clipped from V and 9 bases from J, the junction kept 13 bases outside the gene matches. The CDR3 is 15 amino acids. The germline CDR1 and CDR2 sequences are SGHAT and FQNNGV.

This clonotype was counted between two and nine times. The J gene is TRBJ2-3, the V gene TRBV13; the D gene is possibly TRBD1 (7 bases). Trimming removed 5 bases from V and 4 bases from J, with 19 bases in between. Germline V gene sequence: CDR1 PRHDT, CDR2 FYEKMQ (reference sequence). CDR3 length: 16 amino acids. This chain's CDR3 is CASSPRQGGFPDTQYF. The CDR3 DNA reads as TGTGCCAGCAGCCCCCGCCAGGGGGGTTTCCCAGATACGCAGTATTTT.

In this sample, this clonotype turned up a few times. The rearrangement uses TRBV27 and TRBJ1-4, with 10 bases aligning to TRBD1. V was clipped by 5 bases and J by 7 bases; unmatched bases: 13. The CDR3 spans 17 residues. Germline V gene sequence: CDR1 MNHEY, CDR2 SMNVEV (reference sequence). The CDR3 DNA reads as TGTGCCAGCAGTCCCTTACTCGACAGGGGGCGAGGTGAAAAACTGTTTTTT. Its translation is CASSPLLDRGRGEKLFF.

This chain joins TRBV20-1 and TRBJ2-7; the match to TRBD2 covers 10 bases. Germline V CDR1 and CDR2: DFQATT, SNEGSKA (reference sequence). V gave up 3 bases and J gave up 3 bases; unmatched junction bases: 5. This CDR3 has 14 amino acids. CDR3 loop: CSASGTSAGYEQYF. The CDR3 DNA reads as TGCAGTGCTAGCGGGACTAGCGCAGGCTACGAGCAGTACTTC.

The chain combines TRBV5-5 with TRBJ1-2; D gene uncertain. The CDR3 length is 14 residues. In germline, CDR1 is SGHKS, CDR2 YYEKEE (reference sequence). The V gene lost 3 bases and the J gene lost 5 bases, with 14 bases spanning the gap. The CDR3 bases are TGTGCCAGCAGCTCAGGCTTAGTGAGTTATGGCTACACCTTC. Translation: CASSSGLVSYGYTF.

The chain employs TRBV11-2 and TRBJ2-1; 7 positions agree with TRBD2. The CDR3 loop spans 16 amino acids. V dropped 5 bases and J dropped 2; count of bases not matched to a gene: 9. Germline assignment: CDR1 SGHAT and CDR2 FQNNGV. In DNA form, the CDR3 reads TGTGCCAGCAGCCGACTAAGCGGGATAACCTACAATGAGCAGTTCTTC. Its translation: CASSRLSGITYNEQFF.

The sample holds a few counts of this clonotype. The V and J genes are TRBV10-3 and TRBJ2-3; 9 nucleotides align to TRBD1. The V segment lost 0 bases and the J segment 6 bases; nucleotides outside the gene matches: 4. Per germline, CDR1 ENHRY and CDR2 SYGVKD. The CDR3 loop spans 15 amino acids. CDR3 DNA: TGTGCCATCAGTGAGTCGGGACAGGGTGTTGATACGCAGTATTTT. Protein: CAISESGQGVDTQYF.

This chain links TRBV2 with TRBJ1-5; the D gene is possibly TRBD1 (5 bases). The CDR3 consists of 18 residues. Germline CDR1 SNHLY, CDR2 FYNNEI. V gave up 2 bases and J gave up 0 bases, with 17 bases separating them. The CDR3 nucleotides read TGTGCCAGCAGTGAACCCGGGGGGACCAAGTATAGCAATCAGCCCCAGCATTTT. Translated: CASSEPGGTKYSNQPQHF.

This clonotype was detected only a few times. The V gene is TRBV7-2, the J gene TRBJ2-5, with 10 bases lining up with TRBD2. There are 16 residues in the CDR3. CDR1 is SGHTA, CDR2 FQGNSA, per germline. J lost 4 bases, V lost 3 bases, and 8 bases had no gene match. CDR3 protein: CASSFGGRLAGETQYF. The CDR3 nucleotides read TGTGCCAGCAGCTTTGGCGGAAGACTAGCGGGAGAGACCCAGTACTTC.

The CDR3 region has the DNA TGCGCCAGCAGAATGTCTCGAGGGGATACGCAGTATTTT. Translated: CASRMSRGDTQYF. The rearrangement joins TRBV10-2 to TRBJ2-3, with a possible D match to TRBD2 (5 bases). The CDR3 extends over 13 amino acids. The V end was cut by 6 bases, the J end by 6 bases, with 13 bases between. CDR1 is WSHSY, CDR2 SAAADI, per germline.

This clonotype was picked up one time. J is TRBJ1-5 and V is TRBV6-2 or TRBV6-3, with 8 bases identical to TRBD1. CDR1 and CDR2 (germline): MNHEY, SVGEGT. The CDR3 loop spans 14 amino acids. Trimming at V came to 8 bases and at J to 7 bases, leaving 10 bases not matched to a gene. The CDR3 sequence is CASLNGQGGQPQHF. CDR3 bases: TGTGCCAGCCTAAACGGACAGGGAGGCCAGCCCCAGCATTTT.

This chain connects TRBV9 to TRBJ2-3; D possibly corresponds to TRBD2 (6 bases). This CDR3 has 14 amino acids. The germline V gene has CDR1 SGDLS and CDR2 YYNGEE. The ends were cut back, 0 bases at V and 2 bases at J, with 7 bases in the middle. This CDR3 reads CASSVASATDTQYF. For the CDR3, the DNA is TGTGCCAGCAGCGTAGCTAGCGCCACAGATACGCAGTATTTT.

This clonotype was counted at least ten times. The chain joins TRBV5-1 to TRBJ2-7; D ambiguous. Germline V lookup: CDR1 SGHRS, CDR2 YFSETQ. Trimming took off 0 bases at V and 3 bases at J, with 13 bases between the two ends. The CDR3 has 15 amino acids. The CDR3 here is CASSLDGSPYYEQYF. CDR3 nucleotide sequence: TGCGCCAGCAGCTTGGATGGTAGTCCCTACTACGAGCAGTACTTC.

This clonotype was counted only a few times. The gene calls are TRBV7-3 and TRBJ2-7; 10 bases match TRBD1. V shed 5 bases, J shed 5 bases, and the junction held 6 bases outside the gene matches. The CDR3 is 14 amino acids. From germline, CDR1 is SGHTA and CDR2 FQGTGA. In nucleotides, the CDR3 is TGTGCCAGCAGCCTTGGACAGGGGGGGAACGAGCAGTACTTC. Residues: CASSLGQGGNEQYF.

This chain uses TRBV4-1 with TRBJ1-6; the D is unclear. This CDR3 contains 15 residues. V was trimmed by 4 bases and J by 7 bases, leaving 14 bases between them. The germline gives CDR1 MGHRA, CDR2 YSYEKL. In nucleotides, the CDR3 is TGCGCCAGCAGCCCCCGGAACACAGACAATTCACCCCTCCACTTT. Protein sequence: CASSPRNTDNSPLHF.